The rows below give T cell receptor beta chains drawn from one sample of a study of blood T cell repertoires in COVID-19. Libraries were prepared by immunoSEQ multiplex PCR; TCRdb keeps only in-frame clonotypes and omits some of them. The sample consists of a few hundred thousand clones, approximately 88% of them appearing once. Sequencing was done on a sample of peripheral blood. These receptors came from a man in his late teens or twenties who had recovered from COVID-19. Each CDR3 is given with its conserved first and last residue. The D gene is left open where the match is weak. Clone sizes are given selectively: once, few, many, or a class where the clone is expanded.

J gene: TRBJ2-7
clone size: NA
D gene: TRBD1
V gene: TRBV14
CDR3 protein: CASSPDRERTYEQYF
CDR3 DNA: TGTGCCAGCAGCCCTGACAGGGAACGTACGTACGAGCAGTACTTC

J gene: TRBJ2-7
clone size: NA
D gene: NA
V gene: TRBV19
CDR3 protein: CASSIGHSYEQYF
CDR3 DNA: TGTGCCAGTAGTATAGGGCACTCCTACGAGCAGTACTTC

J gene: TRBJ2-2
clone size: NA
D gene: NA
V gene: TRBV11-2
CDR3 protein: CASSLVAASSAGELFF
CDR3 DNA: TGTGCCAGCAGCTTAGTCGCGGCTAGCTCGGCCGGGGAGCTGTTTTTT

J gene: TRBJ2-7
clone size: NA
D gene: NA
V gene: TRBV2
CDR3 protein: CASADPGDSYEQYF
CDR3 DNA: TGTGCCAGCGCAGACCCGGGGGACTCCTACGAGCAGTACTTC

J gene: TRBJ2-7
clone size: NA
D gene: TRBD2
V gene: TRBV6-5
CDR3 protein: CASSYSASGRNEQYF
CDR3 DNA: TGTGCCAGCAGTTACTCGGCTAGCGGGAGAAACGAGCAGTACTTC

J gene: TRBJ1-1
clone size: once
D gene: NA
V gene: TRBV7-9
CDR3 protein: CASSLYRTEAFF
CDR3 DNA: TGTGCCAGCAGCTTATACCGGACTGAAGCTTTCTTT

J gene: TRBJ1-5
clone size: NA
D gene: NA
V gene: TRBV28
CDR3 protein: CASSPPQGGDQPQHF
CDR3 DNA: TGTGCCAGCAGCCCCCCGCAAGGGGGGGATCAGCCCCAGCATTTT

J gene: TRBJ1-2
clone size: once
D gene: TRBD1
V gene: TRBV19
CDR3 protein: CASSPGQGGIIYGYTF
CDR3 DNA: TGTGCCAGTAGTCCGGGACAGGGTGGGATCATCTATGGCTACACCTTC

J gene: TRBJ2-5
clone size: NA
D gene: TRBD1
V gene: TRBV27
CDR3 protein: CASSFEGRGQETQYF
CDR3 DNA: TGTGCCAGCAGTTTTGAGGGCAGGGGGCAAGAGACCCAGTACTTC

J gene: TRBJ2-7
clone size: NA
D gene: TRBD2
V gene: TRBV15
CDR3 protein: CATSRLAGGYEQYF
CDR3 DNA: TGTGCCACCAGTCGCCTAGCGGGAGGCTACGAGCAGTACTTC

J gene: TRBJ1-2
clone size: NA
D gene: NA
V gene: TRBV5-1
CDR3 protein: CASSPGGGADYGYTF
CDR3 DNA: TGCGCCAGCAGCCCCGGGGGGGGCGCGGACTATGGCTACACCTTC

J gene: TRBJ2-3
clone size: NA
D gene: TRBD2
V gene: TRBV28
CDR3 protein: CASSLTSGGSTDTQYF
CDR3 DNA: TGTGCCAGCAGTTTGACTAGCGGGGGAAGTACAGATACGCAGTATTTT

J gene: TRBJ2-3
clone size: NA
D gene: NA
V gene: TRBV11-3
CDR3 protein: CASSLGRDTDTQYF
CDR3 DNA: TGTGCCAGCAGCTTGGGCAGAGACACAGATACGCAGTATTTT

J gene: TRBJ2-5
clone size: NA
D gene: TRBD2
V gene: TRBV7-2
CDR3 protein: CASSHQSGEETQYF
CDR3 DNA: TGTGCCAGCAGCCACCAAAGCGGGGAAGAGACCCAGTACTTC

J gene: TRBJ2-1
clone size: once
D gene: NA
V gene: TRBV7-9
CDR3 protein: CASSTSYNEQFF
CDR3 DNA: TGTGCCAGCAGCACCAGTTACAATGAGCAGTTCTTC

J gene: TRBJ2-3
clone size: NA
D gene: TRBD2
V gene: TRBV29-1
CDR3 protein: CSATGGATDTQYF
CDR3 DNA: TGCAGCGCCACGGGAGGCGCCACAGATACGCAGTATTTT

J gene: TRBJ2-7
clone size: NA
D gene: TRBD1
V gene: TRBV29-1
CDR3 protein: CSVGTGLTYEQYF
CDR3 DNA: TGCAGCGTGGGGACAGGATTAACCTACGAGCAGTACTTC

J gene: TRBJ2-5
clone size: NA
D gene: NA
V gene: TRBV10-3
CDR3 protein: CAIRSGFEETQYF
CDR3 DNA: TGTGCCATCCGGTCAGGGTTTGAGGAGACCCAGTACTTC

J gene: TRBJ2-1
clone size: NA
D gene: NA
V gene: TRBV6-5
CDR3 protein: CASSFRGSYNEQFF
CDR3 DNA: TGTGCCAGCAGTTTCAGGGGTTCCTACAATGAGCAGTTCTTC

J gene: TRBJ2-7
clone size: NA
D gene: TRBD1
V gene: TRBV4-1
CDR3 protein: CASSPEDRFYEGQYF
CDR3 DNA: TGCGCCAGCAGCCCCGAGGACAGGTTCTACGAAGGGCAGTACTTC

J gene: TRBJ2-1
clone size: NA
D gene: NA
V gene: TRBV7-9
CDR3 protein: CASSSRRDEQFF
CDR3 DNA: TGTGCCAGCAGCTCCCGGAGGGATGAGCAGTTCTTC

J gene: TRBJ1-2
clone size: NA
D gene: NA
V gene: TRBV4-3
CDR3 protein: CASSPNGRGDYGYTF
CDR3 DNA: TGCGCCAGCAGCCCGAACGGCAGGGGTGACTATGGCTACACCTTC

J gene: TRBJ2-7
clone size: NA
D gene: TRBD1
V gene: TRBV5-1
CDR3 protein: CASSLGPTGDIYEQYF
CDR3 DNA: TGCGCCAGCAGCTTAGGACCGACAGGGGACATATACGAGCAGTACTTC

J gene: TRBJ1-1
clone size: NA
D gene: TRBD1
V gene: TRBV18
CDR3 protein: CASSPTGGPEAFF
CDR3 DNA: TGTGCCAGCTCACCAACAGGGGGCCCTGAAGCTTTCTTT

J gene: TRBJ2-7
clone size: NA
D gene: NA
V gene: TRBV7-9
CDR3 protein: CASSFRTAGEQYF
CDR3 DNA: TGTGCCAGCAGCTTCCGGACGGCAGGGGAGCAGTACTTC

J gene: TRBJ2-3
clone size: NA
D gene: TRBD1
V gene: TRBV5-1
CDR3 protein: CASSLSDRTADTQYF
CDR3 DNA: TGCGCCAGCAGCTTGTCGGACAGGACGGCAGATACGCAGTATTTT

J gene: TRBJ2-5
clone size: once
D gene: TRBD2
V gene: TRBV5-4
CDR3 protein: CASSLLAGGGETQYF
CDR3 DNA: TGTGCCAGCAGCTTGCTAGCGGGAGGAGGAGAGACCCAGTACTTC

J gene: TRBJ1-5
clone size: NA
D gene: NA
V gene: TRBV6-6
CDR3 protein: CASIPGRDYQPQHF
CDR3 DNA: TGTGCCAGCATCCCGGGACGGGACTATCAGCCCCAGCATTTT

J gene: TRBJ2-3
clone size: NA
D gene: TRBD2
V gene: TRBV7-2
CDR3 protein: CASSSPSGVTDTQYF
CDR3 DNA: TGTGCCAGCAGCTCTCCTAGCGGGGTCACAGATACGCAGTATTTT

J gene: TRBJ1-2
clone size: NA
D gene: NA
V gene: TRBV9
CDR3 protein: CASSGGQSPFNYGYTF
CDR3 DNA: TGTGCCAGCAGCGGCGGACAGAGTCCCTTTAACTATGGCTACACCTTC

J gene: TRBJ2-7
clone size: NA
D gene: NA
V gene: TRBV27
CDR3 protein: CASSHDSEQYF
CDR3 DNA: TGTGCCAGCAGCCATGACAGCGAGCAGTACTTC

J gene: TRBJ1-1
clone size: NA
D gene: TRBD1
V gene: TRBV12-3/TRBV12-4
CDR3 protein: CASSPDRGAFF
CDR3 DNA: TGTGCCAGCAGCCCTGACAGGGGCGCTTTCTTT

J gene: TRBJ1-1
clone size: NA
D gene: NA
V gene: TRBV12-2
CDR3 protein: CASRLAQWTVNTEAFF
CDR3 DNA: TGTGCAAGTCGCTTAGCACAATGGACAGTGAACACTGAAGCTTTCTTT

J gene: TRBJ1-2
clone size: NA
D gene: TRBD1
V gene: TRBV3-1/TRBV3-2
CDR3 protein: CASSQERTGAFYGYTF
CDR3 DNA: TGTGCCAGCAGCCAAGAGAGGACAGGGGCCTTCTATGGCTACACCTTC

J gene: TRBJ2-7
clone size: NA
D gene: TRBD1
V gene: TRBV7-9
CDR3 protein: CASSFQTGGSYEQYF
CDR3 DNA: TGTGCCAGCAGCTTTCAGACAGGGGGCTCATACGAGCAGTACTTC

J gene: TRBJ1-2
clone size: NA
D gene: NA
V gene: TRBV30
CDR3 protein: CAWSVQGLAGYTF
CDR3 DNA: TGTGCCTGGAGTGTACAGGGTCTCGCTGGCTACACCTTC

J gene: TRBJ2-7
clone size: few
D gene: TRBD1
V gene: TRBV19
CDR3 protein: CASSQLGTGDGEQYF
CDR3 DNA: TGTGCCAGTAGTCAACTCGGGACAGGGGACGGGGAGCAGTACTTC

J gene: TRBJ2-3
clone size: NA
D gene: NA
V gene: TRBV7-9
CDR3 protein: CASSPTADRTDTQYF
CDR3 DNA: TGTGCCAGCAGCCCAACGGCCGACAGGACAGATACGCAGTATTTT

J gene: TRBJ1-6
clone size: NA
D gene: NA
V gene: TRBV30
CDR3 protein: CAWRAGGLGNSPLHF
CDR3 DNA: TGTGCCTGGAGAGCCGGGGGGTTGGGAAATTCACCCCTCCACTTT

J gene: TRBJ1-4
clone size: NA
D gene: NA
V gene: TRBV19
CDR3 protein: CASTTRAGANEKLFF
CDR3 DNA: TGTGCCAGTACCACCCGGGCGGGGGCTAATGAAAAACTGTTTTTT

J gene: TRBJ2-1
clone size: NA
D gene: TRBD1
V gene: TRBV28
CDR3 protein: CASSWDDRGGGNEQFF
CDR3 DNA: TGTGCCAGCAGTTGGGACGACAGGGGAGGTGGCAATGAGCAGTTCTTC

J gene: TRBJ2-2
clone size: NA
D gene: TRBD1
V gene: TRBV27
CDR3 protein: CASRRDRDAGELFF
CDR3 DNA: TGTGCCAGCAGGAGGGACAGGGATGCCGGGGAGCTGTTTTTT